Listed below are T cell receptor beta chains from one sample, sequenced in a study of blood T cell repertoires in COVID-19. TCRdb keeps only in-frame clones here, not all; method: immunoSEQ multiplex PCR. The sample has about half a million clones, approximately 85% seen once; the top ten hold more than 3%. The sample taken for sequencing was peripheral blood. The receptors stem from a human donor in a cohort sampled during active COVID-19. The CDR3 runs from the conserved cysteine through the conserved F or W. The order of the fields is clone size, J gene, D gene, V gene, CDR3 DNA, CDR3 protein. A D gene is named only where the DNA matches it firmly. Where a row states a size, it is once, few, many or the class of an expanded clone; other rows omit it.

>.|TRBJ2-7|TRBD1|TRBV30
TGTGCCTGCGGACAGGGACTTTCCTACGAGCAGTACTTC
CACGQGLSYEQYF
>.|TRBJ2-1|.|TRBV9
TGTGCCAGCAGCGTAGATAGATACAATGAGCAGTTCTTC
CASSVDRYNEQFF
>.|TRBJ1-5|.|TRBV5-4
TGTGCCAGCAGCTTCGTTAGCGGCAGAGGTATTAACGATCAGCCCCAGCATTTT
CASSFVSGRGINDQPQHF
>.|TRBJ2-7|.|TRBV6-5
TGTGCCACAGAAGAACCTCTTACTACCTACGAGCAGTACTTC
CATEEPLTTYEQYF
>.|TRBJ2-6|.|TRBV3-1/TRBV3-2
TGTGCCAGCAGCCAAGACAGCTCTGGGGCCAACGTCCTGACTTTC
CASSQDSSGANVLTF
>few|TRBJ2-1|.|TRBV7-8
TGTGCCAGCAGCTTGAACATGTTAAACAATGAGCAGTTCTTC
CASSLNMLNNEQFF
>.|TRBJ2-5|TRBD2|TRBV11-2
TGTGCCAGCAGTCCCATACGCGGGAGGGAGGGGACCCAGTACTTC
CASSPIRGREGTQYF
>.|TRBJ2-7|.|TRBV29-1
TGCAGCGTGGGAGCGGGTACCCGGTCGGGGCAGTACTTC
CSVGAGTRSGQYF
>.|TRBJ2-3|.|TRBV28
TGTGCCAGCAGTTTATTGCGCGCCACTGGGCAGACAGATACGCAGTATTTT
CASSLLRATGQTDTQYF
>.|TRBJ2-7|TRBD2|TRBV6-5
TGTGCCAGCAGCCAAGTAGCGGGAGCCTTCTACGAGCAGTACTTC
CASSQVAGAFYEQYF
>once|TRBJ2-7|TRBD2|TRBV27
TGTGCCAGCAGTCCTTCGACTAGCGGGAGATTCGAGCAGTACTTC
CASSPSTSGRFEQYF
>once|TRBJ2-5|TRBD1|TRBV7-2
TGTGCCAGCAACGAGGGACAGGGCGCTCAAGAGACCCAGTACTTC
CASNEGQGAQETQYF
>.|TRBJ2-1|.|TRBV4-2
TGTGCCAGCAGCCAAGATTTCGGGGACGGGACACTAAATGAGCAGTTCTTC
CASSQDFGDGTLNEQFF
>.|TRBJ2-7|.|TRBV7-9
TGTGCCAGCAGCTTAGAGACTGCCAGCTCCTACGAGCAGTACTTC
CASSLETASSYEQYF
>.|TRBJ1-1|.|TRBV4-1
TGCGCCAGCAGCCAAGAACCCGCGTGGGCAGCTTTCTTT
CASSQEPAWAAFF
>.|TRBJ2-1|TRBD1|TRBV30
TGTGCCTGGAGACTCCGGGACAGGGCATACAATGAGCAGTTCTTC
CAWRLRDRAYNEQFF
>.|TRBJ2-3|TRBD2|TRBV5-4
TGTGCCAGCAGGGGAGCGGGACTAGCGGCTGCGGATACGCAGTATTTT
CASRGAGLAAADTQYF
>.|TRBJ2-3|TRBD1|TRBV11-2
TGTGCCAGCAGTTTAGACAGGGGAAACACAGATACGCAGTATTTT
CASSLDRGNTDTQYF
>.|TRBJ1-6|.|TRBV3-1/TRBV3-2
TGTGCCAGCAGCCAAGAAAGGCAGGGGCATTCACCCCTCCACTTT
CASSQERQGHSPLHF
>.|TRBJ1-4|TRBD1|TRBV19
TGTGCCACCTCGGACAGGTCGTATGAAAAACTGTTTTTT
CATSDRSYEKLFF
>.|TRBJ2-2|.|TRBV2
TGTGCCAGCAGTGAACAAGGGGGAACACTTAACACCGGGGAGCTGTTTTTT
CASSEQGGTLNTGELFF
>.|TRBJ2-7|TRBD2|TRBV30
TGTGCCTGGTCCGGGACTAGCCCCTACGAGCAGTACTTC
CAWSGTSPYEQYF
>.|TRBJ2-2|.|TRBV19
TGTGCCAGTAGTATAGATCTCGAGGGACTGAACACCGGGGAGCTGTTTTTT
CASSIDLEGLNTGELFF
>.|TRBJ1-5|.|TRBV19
TGTGCCAGTAGTCTGGGGGGGTCGAGCAATCAGCCCCAGCATTTT
CASSLGGSSNQPQHF
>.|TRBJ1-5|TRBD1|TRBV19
TGTGCCAGTAGTGGCCGGGACAGGGCTTTGGGTTATAGCAATCAGCCCCAGCATTTT
CASSGRDRALGYSNQPQHF
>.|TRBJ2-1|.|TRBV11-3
TGTGCCAGCAGCCTTAACGCGGAGCTAGGCTCCTACAATGAGCAGTTCTTC
CASSLNAELGSYNEQFF
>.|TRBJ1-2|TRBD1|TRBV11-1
TGTGCCAGCAGCCCTAGGGACAGGGTGTTCTATGGCTACACCTTC
CASSPRDRVFYGYTF
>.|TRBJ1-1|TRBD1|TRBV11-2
TGTGCCAGCAGCTTAGAACAGGGGGCATTCACTGAAGCTTTCTTT
CASSLEQGAFTEAFF